This T cell receptor beta chain was sequenced during a study of blood T cell repertoires in COVID-19 (dated by TCRdb to about 2020). Broadly, across the study: The collaborator samples originated in the United States, Italy and Spain and spanned the acute and convalescent phases of COVID-19. The repertoires were made available in a free public database intended to serve as a resource for research on the immune response to SARS-CoV-2. Where HLA class I and class II types were available, the types were taken from metadata supplied by the sample provider, not from assay-based typing. Sample metadata almost always included a de-identified subject ID, COVID-19 status, age in years and sex. The dataset comprised deeply sampled blood TCRbeta repertoires from subjects exposed to, actively infected with, or recovered from COVID-19. The material from the prospective study consisted of cDNA or gDNA derived from T cells, B-cell-depleted T cells, or PBMCs. The samples were drawn from two sources: the first 160 participants of the ongoing ImmuneRACE study, and 1,000 to 1,500 subjects contributed by 6 global collaborators.

General findings and caveats noted by the study authors: The quantity of clinical and demographic metadata differed by source and by participant and was supplied without curation.

The germline V gene (reference sequence) specifies GTSNPN as CDR1 and SVGIG as CDR2. The V end loses 4 bases and the J end loses 2 bases, and a stretch of 8 bases separates them. Spanning cysteine to phenylalanine, the CDR3 consists of 12 amino acids. CDR3 DNA only is kept here, 36 bases in frame from base 1. With regard to this clone: It has no known antigen specificity. Base qualities are not provided; no much larger clone lies one nucleotide away.

The collaborating institutions used their own protocols to collect whole blood in K2EDTA tubes. Collaborator samples were shipped for TCRbeta analysis as frozen whole blood, isolated PBMCs, or DNA extracted from either sample type. TCRbeta CDR3 regions were amplified from genomic DNA using the immunoSEQ Assay, a bias-controlled multiplex PCR. The paper's data handling went like this. Nucleated cell counts per sample were estimated from amplification of reference gene primers within the assay. To quantify the absolute abundance of each unique TCRbeta CDR3 rearrangement, sequence reads were collapsed and filtered. For each sample, productive Simpson clonality was calculated by taking the square root of Simpson's diversity index across productive rearrangements. TCRdb re-hosts the immuneACCESS table, in-frame sequences only. Its copies lack some clones; in the studies checked, an unresolved V gene accounts for under half of them, and the cause for the rest is not known. V and J calls and clone size are copied from that table; D and trimming were computed from the DNA. The sample table lists around 250,000 clones, more than 70% of them with a count of one. The leading ten clones occupy approximately 5.9% of the sample.

The chain is encoded by TRBV30 joined to TRBJ2-5; the D gene cannot be resolved reliably. The sequencing sample was made of peripheral blood. This TCR came from a man at least 80 years old with acute or convalescent COVID-19. The sequence in DNA is TGTGCCTGGATAACAGAACAAGAGACCCAGTACTTC. Translated, it reads CAWITEQETQYF.